The 28 T cell receptor beta chains below come from one sample, sequenced in a study of CD8 T cells in Susac syndrome. Reverse transcription used roughly 0.5 to 1 ug RNA and random hexamers. MiXCR, applied by TCRdb to the immunoSEQ multiplex PCR reads, yields one record per CDR3 protein. Here the sample spans 250,000 to 350,000 distinct CDR3 sequences, approximately 85% being singletons. The specimen sequenced was CD8+ T cells from PBMCs. These TCRs come from a human donor with multiple sclerosis.

This chain joins TRBV6-5 and TRBJ1-3; 7 bases map to TRBD1. The CDR3 contains 17 residues. Trimming removed 4 bases from V and 4 bases from J; junction bases left unmatched: 13. From germline, CDR1 is MNHEY and CDR2 SVGAGI. The CDR3 coding sequence is TGTGCCAGCAGTTTTAGGGAGGGGGCGCCGGGAGGAAACACCATATATTTT. This translates into CASSFREGAPGGNTIYF.

The chain carries TRBV28 and TRBJ1-3; tentatively, D is TRBD1 (6 bases). CDR1 is MDHEN and CDR2 is SYDVKM in the germline V gene. CDR3 length equals 14 residues. V was shortened by 7 bases and J by 4 bases, with 14 bases between the two germline ends. The CDR3 here is CASIGGAVGNTIYF. As DNA, the CDR3 is TGTGCCAGCATAGGGGGGGCGGTGGGAAACACCATATATTTT.

This chain connects TRBV9 to TRBJ1-2; tentative D call: TRBD1 (6 bases). V dropped 0 bases and J dropped 6 bases, with 9 bases sitting between them. CDR3 size: 13 residues. Germline CDR1 reads SGDLS; CDR2 reads YYNGEE. The CDR3 nucleotides are TGTGCCAGCAGCGTAGGGACAGCCCATGGCTACACCTTC. Translated, it gives CASSVGTAHGYTF.

The chain recombines TRBV27 with TRBJ2-7; 9 positions agree with TRBD2. The CDR3 has 15 residues. V lost 2 bases to trimming and J lost 2 bases; unmatched junction nucleotides: 4. Germline CDR1 MNHEY, CDR2 SMNVEV (reference sequence). CDR3 amino acids: CASSLGGRGTYEQYF. The CDR3 DNA sequence: TGTGCCAGCAGTTTAGGCGGGAGGGGTACCTACGAGCAGTACTTC.

This clonotype was seen a few times. The chain combines TRBV19 with TRBJ2-1, with 7 bases fitting TRBD2. With 5 bases clipped from V and 9 bases from J, the junction kept 10 bases outside the gene matches. The CDR3 consists of 14 residues. Germline V gene data show CDR1 as LNHDA and CDR2 as SQIVND (reference sequence). CDR3: CASSWGEGQGEQFF. The CDR3 DNA reads as TGTGCCAGTAGTTGGGGGGAGGGCCAGGGTGAGCAGTTCTTC.

This clonotype has only one observation. This chain links TRBV9 with TRBJ2-1, with TRBD2 matching over 14 bases. Trimming removed 3 bases from V and 8 bases from J; junction bases left unmatched: 7. The germline V gene encodes CDR1 SGDLS and CDR2 YYNGEE. This CDR3 is built from 16 residues. CDR3 DNA sequence: TGTGCCAGCAGCGGGGCCGGGACTAGCGGGAGTCATGAGCAGTTCTTC. Protein product: CASSGAGTSGSHEQFF.

This clonotype was detected once. This sequence joins TRBV6-5 and TRBJ1-2; D unclear. Per the germline V gene, CDR1 is MNHEY and CDR2 is SVGAGI. The V end was cut by 5 bases, the J end by 4 bases, with 11 bases between. This CDR3 contains 13 residues. The CDR3 reads CASSPPGSYGYTF. In DNA, the CDR3 is TGTGCCAGCAGTCCCCCGGGGTCCTATGGCTACACCTTC.

V and J are TRBV7-9 and TRBJ2-1, with 7 bases fitting TRBD2. With V trimmed by 4 bases and J by 1 base, 10 bases remained unmatched. The CDR3 has 17 amino acids. Germline CDR1 SEHNR, CDR2 FQNEAQ (reference sequence). This chain's CDR3 is CASSSPRRERSYNEQFF. CDR3 bases: TGTGCCAGCAGCTCCCCCCGGCGGGAGAGATCCTACAATGAGCAGTTCTTC.

This sequence joins TRBV4-2 and TRBJ2-7, with 9 nucleotides matching TRBD1. The CDR3 runs to 19 residues. Trimming removed 3 bases from V and 5 bases from J; junction bases left unmatched: 20. The germline V gene encodes CDR1 LGHNA and CDR2 YNFKEQ. CDR3 sequence: CASSQLTKGVTGGIDEQYF. The CDR3 DNA reads TGTGCCAGCAGCCAGCTAACGAAGGGGGTTACAGGGGGCATTGACGAGCAGTACTTC.

The J gene is TRBJ2-1, the V gene TRBV9; maybe TRBD2 (6 bases). There are 16 residues in the CDR3. The V end was cut by 0 bases, the J end by 1 base, with 11 bases between. In germline, CDR1 is SGDLS, CDR2 YYNGEE. The CDR3 DNA follows: TGTGCCAGCAGCGTAGCTAGTAGCGGTTCCTACAATGAGCAGTTCTTC. It translates to CASSVASSGSYNEQFF.

The chain uses TRBV12-3 or TRBV12-4 and TRBJ2-7, with TRBD1 as a possible D gene (5 bases). The CDR3 has 12 residues. V was shortened by 4 bases and J by 7 bases, with 11 bases between the two germline ends. Here the CDR3 reads CASSSLPGEQYF. The CDR3 DNA sequence: TGTGCCAGCAGTTCACTCCCAGGGGAGCAGTACTTC.

The rearrangement joins TRBV27 to TRBJ2-6; D not certain. V lost 0 bases, J lost 0 bases, and 12 bases lay in between. This CDR3 contains 18 residues. Per the germline V gene, CDR1 is MNHEY and CDR2 is SMNVEV (reference sequence). CDR3 loop: CASSLSHISYSGANVLTF. CDR3 bases: TGTGCCAGCAGTTTATCGCACATCTCCTACTCTGGGGCCAACGTCCTGACTTTC.

The chain has TRBV6-2 or TRBV6-3 and TRBJ2-6; D remains unclear. Germline-derived CDR1 and CDR2 are MNHEY and SVGEGT. The V and J ends lost 4 bases and 0 bases respectively, with 13 bases between them. This CDR3 is 17 amino acids long. Here the CDR3 reads CASSFLGASSGANVLTF. Here the CDR3 DNA reads TGTGCCAGCAGTTTCCTTGGAGCCTCCTCTGGGGCCAACGTCCTGACTTTC.

Remarks on this clonotype: The junction departs from germline at one end; a sequencing error may be responsible. The chain combines TRBV5-4 with TRBJ2-5; D not certain. The germline V gene encodes CDR1 SGHNT and CDR2 YYREEE (reference sequence). CDR3 length: 12 amino acids. The CDR3 here is CASSPNQGTQYF. CDR3 coding DNA: TGTGCCAGCAGCCCAAACCAAGGGACCCAGTACTTC.

V and J are TRBV20-1 and TRBJ2-3; 7 positions match TRBD2. The germline V gene has CDR1 DFQATT and CDR2 SNEGSKA (reference sequence). V gave up 5 bases and J gave up 4 bases; unmatched junction bases: 9. The CDR3 sequence is 14 residues long. The CDR3 DNA is TGCAGTGCTCCCGGGCGCGGGGGTCCAGATACGCAGTATTTT. Translation: CSAPGRGGPDTQYF.

The rearrangement links TRBV15 to TRBJ2-1; D may be TRBD2 (6 bases). Germline V CDR1 and CDR2: LNHNV, YYDKDF (reference sequence). This CDR3 region has 15 residues. Trimming stripped 0 bases from V and 9 bases from J, with 15 bases between. The CDR3 reads CATSRDRDGRSEQFF. The CDR3 DNA reads TGTGCCACCAGCAGAGATCGGGACGGGAGAAGTGAGCAGTTCTTC.

The chain links TRBV29-1 to TRBJ2-1; D tentatively reads TRBD1 or TRBD2 (5 bases each). Germline CDR1 is SQVTM and CDR2 is ANQGSEA. V was trimmed by 6 bases and J by 8 bases, leaving 17 bases between them. The length of the CDR3 is 13 residues. The CDR3 here is CSVSLERGDEQFF. CDR3 sequence (DNA): TGCAGCGTGTCACTAGAGCGAGGGGATGAGCAGTTCTTC.

The V and J genes are TRBV2 and TRBJ2-1; 11 bases line up with TRBD2. This CDR3 contains 15 residues. Per germline, CDR1 SNHLY and CDR2 FYNNEI. In DNA form, the CDR3 reads TGTGCGGCAACTTCCGGGACTAGCGGTTCCAATGAGCAGTTCTTC. Translation gives CAATSGTSGSNEQFF.

The chain employs TRBV30 and TRBJ2-7; D unclear. V shed 0 bases and J shed 6 bases, with 15 bases lying between them. Germline assignment: CDR1 GTSNPN and CDR2 SVGIG (reference sequence). CDR3 length: 14 amino acids. CDR3 nucleotide sequence: TGTGCCTGGAGTGTACCCCTCCCTTTGGGCGAGCAGTACTTC. Amino acid sequence: CAWSVPLPLGEQYF.

This chain connects TRBV6-5 to TRBJ2-7, with D possibly being TRBD1 (5 bases). CDR3 length: 17 residues. Deletions cut 0 bases from V and 3 bases from J, with 18 bases between. Germline V gives CDR1 MNHEY, CDR2 SVGAGI. CDR3 in amino acids: CASSYSIIPDSFYEQYF. CDR3 nucleotide sequence: TGTGCCAGCAGTTACTCGATTATCCCCGACAGTTTCTACGAGCAGTACTTC.

The V and J genes are TRBV27 and TRBJ2-7; no reliable D call. This CDR3 is 12 amino acids long. Deletions cut 5 bases from V and 6 bases from J, with 11 bases between. The germline gives CDR1 MNHEY, CDR2 SMNVEV (reference sequence). The CDR3 nucleotides are TGTGCCAGCAGTATCGGTGGGCGCGAGCAGTACTTC. This gives the protein CASSIGGREQYF.

The CDR3 loop reads CASSLGVFNEQFF. CDR3 coding DNA: TGTGCCAGCAGTTTAGGCGTTTTTAATGAGCAGTTCTTC. The chain is built from TRBV12-3 or TRBV12-4 and TRBJ2-1; D is unresolved. The V end was cut by 1 base, the J end by 7 bases, with 8 bases between. The CDR3 runs to 13 residues.

In this sample, this clonotype turned up a few times. For the CDR3, the DNA is TGTGCCAGCAGCACGCCCGAGACAGTGAACACTGAAGCTTTCTTT. It is translated as CASSTPETVNTEAFF. The gene calls are TRBV7-8 and TRBJ1-1, with D perhaps matching TRBD1 (5 bases). The V gene's germline CDR1 is SGHVS and CDR2 FQNEAQ. This CDR3 has 15 amino acids. Trimming removed 5 bases from V and 0 bases from J, with 13 bases in between.

The chain uses TRBV12-3 or TRBV12-4 and TRBJ1-1, with no clear D. Trimming removed 6 bases at V and 3 bases at J, with 14 bases between. The CDR3 is made up of 14 amino acids. The CDR3, as DNA: TGTGCCAGCAGCTCAGTCCCCGGGGACACTGAAGCTTTCTTT. This sequence encodes CASSSVPGDTEAFF.

CDR3 nucleotides: TGTGCCAGCAGGGGCGGAGGGTCAGATACGCAGTATTTT. Its translation: CASRGGGSDTQYF. The rearrangement joins TRBV12-3 or TRBV12-4 to TRBJ2-3; possibly TRBD2 for D (6 bases). V was trimmed by 6 bases and J by 4 bases, leaving 11 bases between them. This CDR3 spans 13 amino acids.

The chain is built from TRBV28 and TRBJ2-5, with TRBD2 matching over 14 bases. Germline CDR1 is MDHEN and CDR2 is SYDVKM. V was pared by 4 bases and J by 4 bases, with 2 bases of the junction left unmatched. This CDR3 is 15 amino acids long. DNA of the CDR3: TGTGCCAGCAGTTGGACTAGCGGGAGGAGAGAGACCCAGTACTTC. It is translated as CASSWTSGRRETQYF. The complete variable domain, with remaining parts taken from reference TRBV28 and TRBJ2-5, reads DVKVTQSSRYLVKRTGEKVFLECVQDMDHENMFWYRQDPGLGLRLIYFSYDVKMKEKGDIPEGYSVSREKKERFSLILESASTNQTSMYLCASSWTSGRRETQYFGPGTRLLVL.

The chain carries TRBV9 and TRBJ1-2; perhaps TRBD1 as D (5 bases). This CDR3 region has 13 residues. The germline CDR1 and CDR2 sequences are SGDLS and YYNGEE. V lost 2 bases and J lost 6, with 11 bases in between. CDR3 nucleotide sequence: TGTGCCAGCAGCGTTAGCAGGGTTGATGGCTACACCTTC. Protein: CASSVSRVDGYTF.

The V gene is TRBV11-1, the J gene TRBJ2-7; the D is unclear. CDR1 and CDR2 (germline): SGHAT, FQDESV (reference sequence). This CDR3 has 14 residues. The V end was cut by 5 bases, the J end by 3 bases, with 14 bases between. The CDR3 bases are TGTGCCAGCAGCGCCGGGTCTTTTATCTACGAGCAGTACTTC. It codes for CASSAGSFIYEQYF.